This T cell receptor (beta chain) emerged from a study of spatial heterogeneity in lung cancer. Study-level information: Mean representation of each unique TCR and UMI combination in the raw reads exceeded eight occurrences.

TCRdb re-called the 5' RACE reads with MiXCR, one entry per CDR3 protein. This table holds 70,000 to 90,000 distinct CDR3 sequences, 13% found once. This sample's time point: sample taken at primary tumor resection. The authors sequenced whole RNA from tumor, nontumor lung or frozen PBMC without sorting. Per germline, CDR1 SGHKS and CDR2 YYEKEE (reference sequence). This CDR3 comprises 13 residues. With 4 bases removed from V and 2 bases from J, the gap between germline ends came to 9 bases. The sequence came from a male donor with early-stage non-small cell lung cancer. The chain has TRBV5-5 and TRBJ2-5, with D maybe TRBD2 (6 bases). Sequencing used PBMCs, obtained at surgery. Here the CDR3 reads CASSRGTQETQYF. DNA for the CDR3: TGTGCCAGCAGCCGAGGGACTCAAGAGACCCAGTACTTC.